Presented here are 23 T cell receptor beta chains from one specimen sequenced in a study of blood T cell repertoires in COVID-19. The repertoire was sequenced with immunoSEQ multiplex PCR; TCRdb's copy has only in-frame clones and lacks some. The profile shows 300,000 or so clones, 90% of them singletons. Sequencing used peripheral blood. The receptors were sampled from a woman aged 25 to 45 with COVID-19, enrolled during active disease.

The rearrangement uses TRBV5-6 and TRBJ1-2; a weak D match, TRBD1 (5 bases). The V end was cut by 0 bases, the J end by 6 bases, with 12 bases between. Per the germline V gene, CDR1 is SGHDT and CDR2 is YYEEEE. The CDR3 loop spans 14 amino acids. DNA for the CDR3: TGTGCCAGCAGCTTGGAGGGGCCGCTCAATGGCTACACCTTC. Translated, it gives CASSLEGPLNGYTF.

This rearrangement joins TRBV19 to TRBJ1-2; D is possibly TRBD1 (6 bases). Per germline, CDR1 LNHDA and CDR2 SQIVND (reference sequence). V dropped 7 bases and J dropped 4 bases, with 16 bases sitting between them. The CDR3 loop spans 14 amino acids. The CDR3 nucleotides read TGTGCCAGTATCCAAGTCGGCAGGGGCTATGGCTACACCTTC. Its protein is CASIQVGRGYGYTF.

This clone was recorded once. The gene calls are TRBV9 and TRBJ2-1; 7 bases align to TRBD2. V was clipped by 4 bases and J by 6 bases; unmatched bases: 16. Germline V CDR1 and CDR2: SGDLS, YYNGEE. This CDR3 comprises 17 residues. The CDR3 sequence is CASSFTSDGFTGNEQFF. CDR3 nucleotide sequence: TGTGCCAGCAGCTTTACTAGCGATGGGTTTACGGGCAATGAGCAGTTCTTC.

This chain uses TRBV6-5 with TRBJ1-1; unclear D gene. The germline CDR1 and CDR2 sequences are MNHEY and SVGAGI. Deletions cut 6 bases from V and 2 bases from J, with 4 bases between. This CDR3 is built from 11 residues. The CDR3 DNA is TGTGCCAGCAGAGCTAACACTGAAGCTTTCTTT. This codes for CASRANTEAFF.

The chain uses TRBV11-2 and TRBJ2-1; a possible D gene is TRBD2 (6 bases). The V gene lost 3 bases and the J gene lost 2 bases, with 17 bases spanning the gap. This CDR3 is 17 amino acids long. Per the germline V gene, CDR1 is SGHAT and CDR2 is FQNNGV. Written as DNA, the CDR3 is TGTGCCAGCAGCTTCTCCGGGAGAACCCCCCCCTACAATGAGCAGTTCTTC. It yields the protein CASSFSGRTPPYNEQFF.

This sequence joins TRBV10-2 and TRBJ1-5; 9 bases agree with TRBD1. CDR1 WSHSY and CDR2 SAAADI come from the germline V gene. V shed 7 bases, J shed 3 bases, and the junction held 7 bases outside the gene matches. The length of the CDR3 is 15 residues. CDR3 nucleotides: TGCGCCAGCACCCTGGGACAGGGAAACAATCAGCCCCAGCATTTT. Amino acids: CASTLGQGNNQPQHF.

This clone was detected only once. The CDR3 protein is CASSEPQPAGGTETQYF. In DNA form, the CDR3 reads TGTGCCAGCAGTGAACCCCAGCCAGCGGGAGGAACAGAGACCCAGTACTTC. The V and J genes are TRBV2 and TRBJ2-5; 9 bases line up with TRBD2. Germline CDR1 and CDR2: SNHLY and FYNNEI. V was pared by 2 bases and J by 4 bases, with 11 bases of the junction left unmatched. This CDR3 comprises 17 residues.

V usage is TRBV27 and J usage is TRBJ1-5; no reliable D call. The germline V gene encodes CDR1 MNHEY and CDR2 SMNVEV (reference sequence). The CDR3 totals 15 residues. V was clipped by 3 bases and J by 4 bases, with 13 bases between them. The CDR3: CASSLSSGGNQPQHF. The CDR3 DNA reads TGTGCCAGCAGTTTGTCGAGTGGAGGGAATCAGCCCCAGCATTTT.

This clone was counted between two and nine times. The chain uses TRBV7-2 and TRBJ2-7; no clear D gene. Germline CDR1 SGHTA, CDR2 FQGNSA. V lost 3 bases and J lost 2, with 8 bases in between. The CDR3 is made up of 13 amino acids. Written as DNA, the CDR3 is TGTGCCAGCAGCTTCTCCCAGGCCTACGAGCAGTACTTC. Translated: CASSFSQAYEQYF.

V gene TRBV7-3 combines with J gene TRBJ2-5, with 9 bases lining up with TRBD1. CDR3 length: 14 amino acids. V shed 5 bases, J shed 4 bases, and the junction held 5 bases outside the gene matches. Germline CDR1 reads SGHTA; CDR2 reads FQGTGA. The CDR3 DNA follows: TGTGCCAGCAGCCCAGGGACAGGGCTAGAGACCCAGTACTTC. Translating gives CASSPGTGLETQYF.

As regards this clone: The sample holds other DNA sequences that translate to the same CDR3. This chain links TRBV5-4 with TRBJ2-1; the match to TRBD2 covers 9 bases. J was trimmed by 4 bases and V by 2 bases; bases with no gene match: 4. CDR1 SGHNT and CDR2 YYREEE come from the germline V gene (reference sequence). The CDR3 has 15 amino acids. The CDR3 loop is CASSFRLADYNEQFF. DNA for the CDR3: TGTGCCAGCAGCTTCCGACTAGCGGATTACAATGAGCAGTTCTTC.

The CDR3 protein is CASSDREGAYEQYF. DNA for the CDR3: TGTGCCAGCAGTGACAGGGAAGGAGCATACGAGCAGTACTTC. The chain has TRBV27 and TRBJ2-7, with 7 positions matching TRBD1. This CDR3 is built from 14 residues. Trimming removed 5 bases from V and 4 bases from J; junction bases left unmatched: 8. Looked up from germline, CDR1 is MNHEY and CDR2 is SMNVEV (reference sequence).

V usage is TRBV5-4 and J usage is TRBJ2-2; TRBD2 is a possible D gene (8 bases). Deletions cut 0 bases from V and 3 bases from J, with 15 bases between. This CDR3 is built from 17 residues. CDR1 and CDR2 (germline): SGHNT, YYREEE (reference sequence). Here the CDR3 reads CASSLVGTAGDTGELFF. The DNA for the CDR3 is TGTGCCAGCAGCTTGGTTGGGACAGCGGGGGACACCGGGGAGCTGTTTTTT.

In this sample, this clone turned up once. The CDR3 region is CASSLHSQETQYF. DNA for the CDR3: TGTGCCAGCAGCTTGCACAGTCAAGAGACCCAGTACTTC. This chain connects TRBV5-5 to TRBJ2-5, with D unclear. The CDR3 is made up of 13 amino acids. Trimming stripped 1 base from V and 2 bases from J, with 6 bases between. Germline values: CDR1 SGHKS, CDR2 YYEKEE (reference sequence).

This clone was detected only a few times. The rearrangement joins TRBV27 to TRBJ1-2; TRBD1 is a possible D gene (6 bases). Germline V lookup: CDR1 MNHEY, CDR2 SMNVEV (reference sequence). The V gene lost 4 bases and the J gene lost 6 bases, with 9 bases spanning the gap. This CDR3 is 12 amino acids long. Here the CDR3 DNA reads TGTGCCAGCAGTTCGACAGGAAATGGCTACACCTTC. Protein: CASSSTGNGYTF.

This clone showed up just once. The CDR3 region has the DNA TGTGCCAGCAGCCCGGGACAGGGGCTTGGCTACACCTTC. Its protein is CASSPGQGLGYTF. J is TRBJ1-2 and V is TRBV11-2, with 10 bases matching TRBD1. The CDR3 is made up of 13 amino acids. J was trimmed by 7 bases and V by 5 bases; bases with no gene match: 4. The germline CDR1 and CDR2 sequences are SGHAT and FQNNGV.

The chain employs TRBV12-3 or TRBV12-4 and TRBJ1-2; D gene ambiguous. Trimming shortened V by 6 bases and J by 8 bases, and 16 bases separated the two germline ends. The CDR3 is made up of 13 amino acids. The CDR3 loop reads CASSSDSTRGYTF. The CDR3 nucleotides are TGTGCCAGCAGCTCGGACTCAACCAGAGGCTACACCTTC.

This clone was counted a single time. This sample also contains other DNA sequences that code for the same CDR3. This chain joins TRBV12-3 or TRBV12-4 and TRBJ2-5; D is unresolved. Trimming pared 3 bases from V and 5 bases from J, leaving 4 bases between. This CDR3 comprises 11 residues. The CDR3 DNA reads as TGTGCCAGCAGTTTTGGCGAGACCCAGTACTTC. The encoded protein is CASSFGETQYF.

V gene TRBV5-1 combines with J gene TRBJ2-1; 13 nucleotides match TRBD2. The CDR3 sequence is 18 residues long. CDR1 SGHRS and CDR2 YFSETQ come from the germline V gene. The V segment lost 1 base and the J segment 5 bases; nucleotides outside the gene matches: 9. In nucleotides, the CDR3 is TGCGCCAGCAGCTTGTTTACTAGCGGGAGGGCATCAAACAATGAGCAGTTCTTC. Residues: CASSLFTSGRASNNEQFF.

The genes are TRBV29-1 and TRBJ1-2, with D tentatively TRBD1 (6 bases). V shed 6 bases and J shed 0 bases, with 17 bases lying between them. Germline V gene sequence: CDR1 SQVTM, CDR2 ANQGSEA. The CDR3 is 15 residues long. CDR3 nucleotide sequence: TGCAGCGTCGAAAACAGGGCTTCTCCTAACTATGGCTACACCTTC. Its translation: CSVENRASPNYGYTF.

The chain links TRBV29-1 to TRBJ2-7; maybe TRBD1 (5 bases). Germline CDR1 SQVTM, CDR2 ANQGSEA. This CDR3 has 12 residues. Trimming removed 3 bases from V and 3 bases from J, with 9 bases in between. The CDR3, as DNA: TGCAGCGTTGAGGACACGGTCTACGAGCAGTACTTC. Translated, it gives CSVEDTVYEQYF.

The CDR3 loop is CASSDGAPGTGNTEAFF. The CDR3 DNA is TGTGCCAGTAGTGACGGGGCCCCCGGGACAGGGAACACTGAAGCTTTCTTT. The chain combines TRBV19 with TRBJ1-1; the match to TRBD1 covers 8 bases. Trimming took 5 bases from V and 1 from J; bases not matched to a gene: 12. Germline V CDR1 and CDR2: LNHDA, SQIVND (reference sequence). CDR3 length: 17 amino acids.

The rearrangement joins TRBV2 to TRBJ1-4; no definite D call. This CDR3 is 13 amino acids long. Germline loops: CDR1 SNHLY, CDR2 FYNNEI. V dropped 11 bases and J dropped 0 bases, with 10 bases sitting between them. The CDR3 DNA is TGTGCCGGGAGCCAGACAACTAATGAAAAACTGTTTTTT. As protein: CAGSQTTNEKLFF.